These 9 T cell receptor beta chains were sequenced from one sample in a study of blood T cell repertoires in COVID-19. The protocol was immunoSEQ multiplex PCR, while the TCRdb copy is restricted to in-frame clones and leaves out a portion. The data show under 300,000 clones, approximately 78% seen once. What was sequenced was peripheral blood. These receptors were taken from a woman in her sixties or seventies with active or convalescent COVID-19.

The rearrangement joins TRBV7-3 to TRBJ2-2; 10 nucleotides match TRBD1. Unmatched junction bases numbered 2, after V lost 4 bases and J lost 6 bases. From germline, CDR1 is SGHTA and CDR2 FQGTGA. The CDR3 spans 14 residues. This chain's CDR3 is CASSSTGGSGELFF. The CDR3 DNA follows: TGTGCCAGCAGCTCGACAGGGGGCTCCGGGGAGCTGTTTTTT.

The chain combines TRBV2 with TRBJ2-3; D may be TRBD1 (6 bases). Germline V gene data show CDR1 as SNHLY and CDR2 as FYNNEI. V was cut by 4 bases and J by 3 bases, with 11 bases left in between. This CDR3 spans 14 amino acids. The CDR3 DNA reads as TGTGCCAGCAGTGTTTTACAGGGAACAGATACGCAGTATTTT. This sequence encodes CASSVLQGTDTQYF.

This clone showed up just once. V and J are TRBV6-5 and TRBJ1-2, with 8 bases aligning to TRBD1. The germline CDR1 and CDR2 sequences are MNHEY and SVGAGI. The CDR3 loop spans 13 amino acids. After removal of 6 bases from V and 12 bases from J, the junction contained 12 bases not matched to a gene. CDR3 coding DNA: TGTGCCAGCAGACTAACGGACAGGGAATGGGACACCTTC. Its translation: CASRLTDREWDTF.

The gene calls are TRBV9 and TRBJ2-5; 9 nucleotides line up with TRBD2. The V and J ends lost 4 bases and 5 bases, in that order; junction bases with no gene match: 3. The CDR3 sequence is 13 residues long. Per the germline V gene, CDR1 is SGDLS and CDR2 is YYNGEE. The CDR3 nucleotides are TGTGCCAGCAGCCAGGCGGGGGGGGAGACCCAGTACTTC. Encoded protein: CASSQAGGETQYF.

This chain joins TRBV7-2 and TRBJ2-3; 12 nucleotides match TRBD2. This CDR3 is 16 amino acids long. The V segment lost 0 bases and the J segment 5 bases; nucleotides outside the gene matches: 3. The V gene's germline CDR1 is SGHTA and CDR2 FQGNSA. The CDR3 bases are TGTGCCAGCAGCTTAGCACTAGCGGGGGGTGGAGATACGCAGTATTTT. It encodes CASSLALAGGGDTQYF.

In nucleotides, the CDR3 is TGTGCCAGCAGCTCACCAGGGCAGGGTCGTTCACCCCTCCACTTT. Translation gives CASSSPGQGRSPLHF. The chain uses TRBV7-8 and TRBJ1-6, with D tentatively TRBD1 (5 bases). This CDR3 spans 15 amino acids. The germline gives CDR1 SGHVS, CDR2 FQNEAQ. The ends were cut back, 4 bases at V and 9 bases at J, with 16 bases in the middle.

The rearrangement uses TRBV2 and TRBJ1-4; 8 nucleotides align to TRBD1. Germline CDR1 is SNHLY and CDR2 is FYNNEI. CDR3 length equals 15 residues. The junction had 7 bases not matched to a gene; V was cut back by 4 bases and J by 6 bases. The DNA for the CDR3 is TGTGCCAGCAGTGGCAGGGGGCGCGGGGATGAAAAACTGTTTTTT. This encodes CASSGRGRGDEKLFF.

A few counts support this clone. Other DNA variants within this sample encode the same CDR3. The chain combines TRBV30 with TRBJ1-2; D perhaps matches TRBD1 (6 bases). V was cut by 0 bases and J by 4 bases, with 9 bases left in between. CDR1 GTSNPN and CDR2 SVGIG come from the germline V gene (reference sequence). The length of the CDR3 is 13 residues. CDR3 residues: CAWSVLGGYGYTF. CDR3 in DNA: TGTGCCTGGAGTGTATTAGGGGGCTATGGCTACACCTTC.

This chain connects TRBV5-1 to TRBJ2-7; weak D call: TRBD1 (6 bases). Per germline, CDR1 SGHRS and CDR2 YFSETQ. Trimming took off 2 bases at V and 5 bases at J, with 14 bases between the two ends. CDR3 length: 14 residues. This chain's CDR3 is CASSFSTGSNEQYF. The CDR3 DNA reads TGCGCCAGCAGCTTCTCGACAGGTTCCAACGAGCAGTACTTC.